Below, 25 T cell receptor beta chains from the same sample are listed, as sequenced in a study of response to subunit inactivated influenza vaccine (dated by TCRdb to 2016 to 2019). The library was generated by RT-PCR. Instrument used: Illumina HiSeq 2500. The public reads were reprocessed in TCRdb via fastp at Q25 and MiXCR, keeping in-frame beta chains. Records with the same CDR3 protein are collapsed into one entry carrying the most frequent genes and DNA. This sample is represented by approximately 480,000 distinct CDR3 sequences; approximately 11% of them were singletons. The ten largest account for more than 10% of the sample. The time point label here, explained by the study, means: 45 days after influenza vaccine administration. The specimen comprised PBMCs from blood, sampled about 6 weeks after vaccination. The source of these receptors is a man in his fifties who received an inactivated influenza vaccine. Donor details come from another sample of the same person, matched by shared clones.

This clonotype was observed a single time. One end of the junction is discordant with germline, which a read error may explain. This chain links TRBV20-1 with TRBJ2-2, with a weak D call TRBD1 (6 bases). Germline V lookup: CDR1 DFQATT, CDR2 SNEGSKA (reference sequence). CDR3 length equals 14 residues. CDR3 DNA sequence: TGCAGCGCTAGTCCCGGACAGCCTACCGGGGAGCTGTTTTTT. As protein: CSASPGQPTGELFF.

V usage is TRBV28 and J usage is TRBJ2-4, with unresolved D. Trimming removed 5 bases at V and 0 bases at J, with 8 bases between. Germline CDR1 and CDR2: MDHEN and SYDVKM. This CDR3 spans 14 amino acids. DNA of the CDR3: TGTGCCAGCAGTAGGGATATAGCCAAAAACATTCAGTACTTC. Translating it yields CASSRDIAKNIQYF.

Comments on this clonotype: This sequence may be a read error, since a much larger clone differs from it by one base. The chain joins TRBV27 to TRBJ2-7, with 8 positions matching TRBD1. Germline V gene data show CDR1 as MNHEY and CDR2 as SMNVEV (reference sequence). The CDR3 extends over 14 amino acids. CDR3: CANSANRGSYEQYF. In nucleotides, the CDR3 is TGTGCCAACAGTGCAAACAGGGGGTCCTACGAGCAGTACTTC.

This clonotype was detected a few times. This sequence joins TRBV6-5 and TRBJ1-5, with D perhaps matching TRBD1 (5 bases). Per germline, CDR1 MNHEY and CDR2 SVGAGI. CDR3 length: 14 residues. The V gene lost 0 bases and the J gene lost 6 bases, with 9 bases spanning the gap. The CDR3 region is CASSYSGEGQPQHF. CDR3 coding DNA: TGTGCCAGCAGTTACTCGGGGGAGGGTCAGCCCCAGCATTTT.

This clonotype was observed at least ten times. The rearrangement links TRBV29-1 to TRBJ2-3; 9 bases are shared with TRBD1. CDR1 is SQVTM, CDR2 ANQGSEA, per germline. Trimming cost V 6 bases and J 3 bases; bases outside gene matches: 4. The CDR3 contains 13 residues. The CDR3 DNA reads as TGCAGCGTGGACAGGGGAGGGACAGATACGCAGTATTTT. Amino acids: CSVDRGGTDTQYF.

This clonotype was picked up many times. The CDR3: CASSSGRTTDTQYF. Written as DNA, the CDR3 is TGTGCCAGCAGCTCAGGACGGACCACAGATACGCAGTATTTT. V is TRBV7-9 and J is TRBJ2-3; D not resolved. V lost 4 bases to trimming and J lost 2 bases, with 10 bases between them. CDR1 and CDR2 from the germline V gene are SEHNR and FQNEAQ (reference sequence). The CDR3 sequence is 14 residues long.

This chain links TRBV20-1 with TRBJ1-2, with TRBD1 as a possible D gene (5 bases). The CDR3 loop spans 13 amino acids. Trimming took 5 bases from V and 5 from J, leaving 15 bases between them. Germline lookup yields CDR1 DFQATT and CDR2 SNEGSKA (reference sequence). CDR3 residues: CSASGTQAYGYTF. DNA for the CDR3: TGCAGTGCTTCCGGGACCCAGGCGTATGGCTACACCTTC.

This clonotype was seen more than once but under ten times. The rearrangement joins TRBV7-2 to TRBJ2-3; a weak D match, TRBD1 (5 bases). V lost 2 bases, J lost 5 bases, and 11 bases lay in between. The CDR3 length is 14 residues. Germline CDR1 reads SGHTA; CDR2 reads FQGNSA. As DNA, the CDR3 is TGTGCCAGCAGCTTATTGGGGCCCTTAGATACGCAGTATTTT. Translation gives CASSLLGPLDTQYF.

This clonotype was picked up a small number of times. The chain employs TRBV6-1 and TRBJ2-1; D possibly matches TRBD1 or TRBD2 (5 bases each). Germline lookup yields CDR1 MNHNS and CDR2 SASEGT. V was shortened by 5 bases and J by 4 bases, with 15 bases between the two germline ends. The CDR3 totals 15 residues. The CDR3 DNA follows: TGTGCCAGCAGTCCCTGGGGTGAGGGGTACAATGAGCAGTTCTTC. Translated, it gives CASSPWGEGYNEQFF.

This clonotype has only a few counts. The chain couples TRBV27 to TRBJ1-2; D remains unclear. Germline assignment: CDR1 MNHEY and CDR2 SMNVEV (reference sequence). Trimming cost V 3 bases and J 2 bases, with 7 bases left between them. This CDR3 is 13 amino acids long. In DNA, the CDR3 is TGTGCCAGCAGTTTTCGTTCAAACTATGGCTACACCTTC. Translation: CASSFRSNYGYTF.

This chain uses TRBV12-3 or TRBV12-4 with TRBJ1-4; 8 bases agree with TRBD1. The CDR3 is 16 residues long. The ends lost 6 bases at V and 5 bases at J; junction bases unmatched: 11. CDR3 residues: CASSLAGQGANEKLFF. The DNA of the CDR3 is TGTGCCAGCAGCCTGGCGGGCCAGGGGGCGAATGAAAAACTGTTTTTT.

This clonotype appeared a few times. The J gene is TRBJ2-7, the V gene TRBV11-2, with 8 bases that match TRBD1. The V segment lost 5 bases and the J segment 7 bases; nucleotides outside the gene matches: 10. This CDR3 contains 14 residues. Germline V gives CDR1 SGHAT, CDR2 FQNNGV. CDR3 region: CASSLRTGLGEQYF. CDR3 bases: TGTGCCAGCAGCCTAAGGACAGGGTTGGGGGAGCAGTACTTC.

The sample holds many counts of this clonotype. The genes are TRBV14 and TRBJ2-3; perhaps TRBD2 as D (5 bases). This CDR3 contains 16 residues. The germline gives CDR1 SGHDN, CDR2 FVKESK. The V and J ends lost 0 bases and 2 bases respectively, with 12 bases between them. CDR3 DNA sequence: TGTGCCAGCAGCCAAGATGGGTTAGCGTCCACAGATACGCAGTATTTT. Its protein is CASSQDGLASTDTQYF.

This clonotype was detected many times. The chain links TRBV5-1 to TRBJ2-1; 11 bases fit TRBD2. After removal of 8 bases from V and 7 bases from J, the junction contained 11 bases not matched to a gene. The germline CDR1 and CDR2 sequences are SGHRS and YFSETQ. The CDR3 contains 15 residues. The CDR3 spells CASRPGLAEVNEQFF. CDR3 bases: TGCGCCAGTAGACCGGGACTAGCGGAGGTGAATGAGCAGTTCTTC.

On this clonotype itself: At one end the junction does not follow the germline gene, possibly because of a read error. The J gene is TRBJ1-1, the V gene TRBV18, with D unclear. Germline V gene data show CDR1 as KGHSH and CDR2 as LQKENI. The CDR3 runs 16 residues. The CDR3 DNA is TGTGCCAGCTCACCTTACATCAGAAGCTCCAACACTGAAGCTCTCTTT. Translation gives CASSPYIRSSNTEALF.

The rearrangement links TRBV3-1 to TRBJ2-3; TRBD1 is a possible D gene (5 bases). Trimming removed 1 base from V and 3 bases from J, with 14 bases in between. The CDR3 extends over 16 amino acids. CDR1 LGHDT and CDR2 YNNKEL come from the germline V gene (reference sequence). CDR3 residues: CASSQGDQGETDTQYF. CDR3 bases: TGTGCCAGCAGCCAAGGAGATCAGGGTGAGACAGATACGCAGTATTTT.

As DNA, the CDR3 is TGTGCCAGCTCACCACCTGACCACTCCTACGAGCAGTACTTC. Translated: CASSPPDHSYEQYF. The rearrangement uses TRBV18 and TRBJ2-7; D gene uncertain. This CDR3 spans 14 amino acids. Looked up from germline, CDR1 is KGHSH and CDR2 is LQKENI. Trimming took off 0 bases at V and 0 bases at J, with 6 bases between the two ends.

The sample holds a few counts of this clonotype. V usage is TRBV12-3 or TRBV12-4 and J usage is TRBJ2-2; D call uncertain. Trimming took 1 base from V and 1 from J, leaving 7 bases between them. This CDR3 is built from 15 residues. The CDR3 reads CASSLVSVNTGELFF. CDR3 nucleotide sequence: TGTGCCAGCAGTTTAGTCAGTGTGAACACCGGGGAGCTGTTTTTT.

The gene calls are TRBV6-1 and TRBJ2-5; perhaps TRBD2 as D (6 bases). V lost 6 bases and J lost 3, with 14 bases in between. The CDR3 loop spans 14 amino acids. Germline V lookup: CDR1 MNHNS, CDR2 SASEGT. This CDR3 is CASSTNPGEETQYF. The CDR3 coding sequence is TGTGCCAGCAGCACAAATCCGGGGGAAGAGACCCAGTACTTC.

This clonotype was found a few times. V gene TRBV6-1 combines with J gene TRBJ2-5; TRBD2 might be the D (5 bases). CDR1 and CDR2 (germline): MNHNS, SASEGT. Trimming took off 6 bases at V and 5 bases at J, with 13 bases between the two ends. This CDR3 comprises 13 residues. The CDR3 sequence is CASSRGFRETQYF. DNA for the CDR3: TGTGCCAGCAGCAGAGGGTTTCGGGAGACCCAGTACTTC.

This sequence joins TRBV7-2 and TRBJ2-3, with 8 bases matching TRBD1. Germline loops: CDR1 SGHTA, CDR2 FQGNSA. Unmatched junction bases numbered 6, after V lost 5 bases and J lost 2 bases. CDR3 size: 15 residues. CDR3 bases: TGTGCCAGCAGCAACGGGGACAGGTTCACAGATACGCAGTATTTT. This sequence encodes CASSNGDRFTDTQYF.

The chain joins TRBV5-1 to TRBJ2-3; D possibly corresponds to TRBD2 (6 bases). This CDR3 has 17 amino acids. The germline V gene has CDR1 SGHRS and CDR2 YFSETQ. The ends were cut back, 3 bases at V and 0 bases at J, with 17 bases in the middle. DNA for the CDR3: TGCGCCAGCAGCTCGGGAGCCGGGACGCCTAGCACAGATACGCAGTATTTT. Translated, it gives CASSSGAGTPSTDTQYF.

The CDR3 nucleotides read TGTGCCATCAGTGATAGCTTACAGGGGGTAAGGTGGCCAGATACGCAGTATTTT. This encodes CAISDSLQGVRWPDTQYF. The gene calls are TRBV10-3 and TRBJ2-3; 8 bases line up with TRBD1. Germline V lookup: CDR1 ENHRY, CDR2 SYGVKD. V trimming: 3 bases; J trimming: 4 bases; junction bases outside the gene matches: 15. This CDR3 spans 18 amino acids.

This clonotype was seen many times. The chain links TRBV7-2 to TRBJ1-6; 9 bases are shared with TRBD1. With V trimmed by 3 bases and J by 7 bases, 4 bases remained unmatched. Germline CDR1 reads SGHTA; CDR2 reads FQGNSA. The CDR3 has 15 amino acids. This CDR3 reads CASSLTGTGNSPLHF. CDR3 DNA sequence: TGTGCCAGCAGCTTGACCGGGACAGGGAATTCACCCCTCCACTTT.

This clonotype was found a few times. The rearrangement joins TRBV20-1 to TRBJ1-1; a weak D match, TRBD1 (5 bases). CDR1 is DFQATT and CDR2 is SNEGSKA in the germline V gene (reference sequence). CDR3 length: 13 amino acids. Deletions cut 4 bases from V and 4 bases from J, with 13 bases between. CDR3 residues: CSATSRVSTEAFF. CDR3 bases: TGCAGTGCTACTTCCAGGGTTAGCACTGAAGCTTTCTTT.